This T cell receptor (beta chain) stems from a study of blood T cell repertoires in COVID-19. After removal of 4 bases from V and 9 bases from J, the junction contained 6 bases not matched to a gene. Germline V gives CDR1 SGHDN, CDR2 FVKESK. The CDR3 is made up of 12 amino acids. TCRdb's copy holds only in-frame clones and misses some; the assay was immunoSEQ multiplex PCR. The table includes over 250,000 clones, approximately 89% detected once. The receptor's source is a woman younger than 30 who had recovered from COVID-19. The J gene is TRBJ2-7, the V gene TRBV14; 7 nucleotides match TRBD1. Sequencing was carried out using PBMCs or T cells enriched from blood (not recorded which). The CDR3 coding sequence is TGTGCCAGCAGCCGACAGGGTTTCGGGCAGTACTTC. This gives the protein CASSRQGFGQYF.